The 28 T cell receptor beta chains listed next were all sequenced from one sample in a study of cytomegalovirus exposure and HLA in healthy donors. The PCR was carried out with 60 Vbeta primers and 13 Jbeta primers. Only in-frame clones appear in the TCRdb table, and some are missing; sequencing was by immunoSEQ multiplex PCR. The repertoire includes 90,000 or so clones, 82% of them detected once, and 3% to 4% sits in the top ten. Sequences were obtained from PBMCs. Receptor source: a man aged 45-65 years in good health and CMV-seronegative.

V is TRBV9 and J is TRBJ2-5; possible D gene TRBD1, 6 bases. Trimming removed 0 bases from V and 4 bases from J, with 13 bases in between. Germline V lookup: CDR1 SGDLS, CDR2 YYNGEE. This CDR3 comprises 15 residues. CDR3 protein: CASSVAQGKGETQYF. Written as DNA, the CDR3 is TGTGCCAGCAGCGTAGCCCAGGGGAAGGGAGAGACCCAGTACTTC.

The chain couples TRBV18 to TRBJ2-5; D is unresolved. Between the trimmed V and J ends, which lost 2 bases and 5 bases, there was a span of 3 bases. Germline loops: CDR1 KGHSH, CDR2 LQKENI. CDR3 length equals 11 residues. The CDR3 DNA reads TGTGCCAGCTCACCAGCGGAGACCCAGTACTTC. Translation gives CASSPAETQYF.

This clone was observed once. The V and J genes are TRBV18 and TRBJ2-1, with 15 positions matching TRBD2. There are 24 residues in the CDR3. Per germline, CDR1 KGHSH and CDR2 LQKENI. V was pared by 5 bases and J by 0 bases, with 23 bases of the junction left unmatched. The CDR3 region is CASSFRRAPRAGLAGGNSYNEQFF. The CDR3 region has the DNA TGTGCCAGCTCATTCAGACGTGCACCGCGGGCGGGACTAGCGGGAGGAAACTCCTACAATGAGCAGTTCTTC.

J is TRBJ2-3 and V is TRBV19; 13 bases agree with TRBD2. The J segment lost 6 bases and the V segment lost 4 bases, leaving 13 bases of the junction unmatched. The CDR3 is 18 residues long. The germline CDR1 and CDR2 sequences are LNHDA and SQIVND (reference sequence). CDR3 sequence (DNA): TGTGCCAGTAGTAAGGGCACTAGCGGGAGGGCCCCCCCGGATACGCAGTATTTT. Amino acids: CASSKGTSGRAPPDTQYF.

V and J are TRBV9 and TRBJ2-7, with 9 bases lining up with TRBD1. Germline V gene data show CDR1 as SGDLS and CDR2 as YYNGEE. CDR3 length: 14 residues. The junction had 6 bases not matched to a gene; V was cut back by 5 bases and J by 3 bases. The CDR3 DNA is TGTGCCAGCAGTCCGGGACAGGGTATCTACGAGCAGTACTTC. It translates to CASSPGQGIYEQYF.

This clone was counted between two and nine times. The V and J genes are TRBV4-1 and TRBJ2-7; 10 bases are shared with TRBD1. This CDR3 is 15 amino acids long. Losses at the gene ends were 4 bases for V and 1 base for J; bases not matched to a gene: 4. Germline-derived CDR1 and CDR2 are MGHRA and YSYEKL. The CDR3 sequence is CASSRGQGVSYEQYF. In nucleotides, the CDR3 is TGCGCCAGCAGCCGCGGACAGGGGGTATCCTACGAGCAGTACTTC.

J is TRBJ2-3 and V is TRBV14; possible D gene TRBD2, 6 bases. Germline-derived CDR1 and CDR2 are SGHDN and FVKESK. The CDR3 sequence is 15 residues long. Trimming cost V 6 bases and J 6 bases, with 19 bases left between them. CDR3 region: CASRAAGTPGDTQYF. In DNA form, the CDR3 reads TGTGCCAGCAGAGCAGCGGGCACCCCAGGGGATACGCAGTATTTT.

This rearrangement joins TRBV4-3 to TRBJ1-1; D perhaps matches TRBD1 (5 bases). The CDR3 sequence is 15 residues long. In germline, CDR1 is LGHNA, CDR2 YSLEER. Trimming stripped 3 bases from V and 0 bases from J, with 11 bases between. The CDR3 here is CASSHGAGLNTEAFF. CDR3 coding DNA: TGCGCCAGCAGCCATGGGGCAGGATTGAACACTGAAGCTTTCTTT.

The count of this clone is one. The chain carries TRBV9 and TRBJ2-7; TRBD1 aligns across 12 bases. The J segment lost 4 bases and the V segment lost 3 bases, leaving 5 bases of the junction unmatched. The CDR3 totals 15 residues. CDR1 is SGDLS and CDR2 is YYNGEE in the germline V gene. Written as DNA, the CDR3 is TGTGCCAGCAGCGCCCGGGACAGGGGGCTGTACGAGCAGTACTTC. This sequence encodes CASSARDRGLYEQYF.

This rearrangement joins TRBV7-2 to TRBJ2-2, with 12 bases that match TRBD2. The germline V gene encodes CDR1 SGHTA and CDR2 FQGNSA. The V gene end was trimmed by 2 bases and the J gene end by 6 bases; junction bases not matched to a gene: 4. The CDR3 length is 16 residues. In DNA, the CDR3 is TGTGCCAGCAGCTTAATTCTAGCGGGAGGGGCCGGGGAGCTGTTTTTT. Translating gives CASSLILAGGAGELFF.

The chain employs TRBV5-1 and TRBJ2-1, with 8 bases identical to TRBD1. V lost 4 bases and J lost 8; bases outside the gene matches: 5. Germline lookup yields CDR1 SGHRS and CDR2 YFSETQ. The CDR3 loop spans 13 amino acids. Here the CDR3 reads CASSQRTGYEQFF. The CDR3, as DNA: TGCGCCAGCAGCCAGCGGACAGGGTATGAGCAGTTCTTC.

This clone was picked up a small number of times. The DNA for the CDR3 is TGTGCCAGCGGGGGGACTCCGAACTACGAGCAGTACTTC. Its protein product is CASGGTPNYEQYF. The V call is TRBV28, the J call TRBJ2-7; D might be TRBD2 (6 bases). Germline CDR1 MDHEN, CDR2 SYDVKM. V was cut by 8 bases and J by 3 bases, with 14 bases left in between. CDR3 size: 13 residues.

The chain couples TRBV5-1 to TRBJ2-3, with 11 bases matching TRBD2. Germline assignment: CDR1 SGHRS and CDR2 YFSETQ. The CDR3 totals 20 residues. V lost 3 bases and J lost 0; bases outside the gene matches: 15. This chain's CDR3 is CASSSSMTSGTLGSTDTQYF. In DNA form, the CDR3 reads TGCGCCAGCAGCTCCTCAATGACTAGCGGGACGTTGGGGAGCACAGATACGCAGTATTTT.

The genes are TRBV5-1 and TRBJ2-3; 15 bases fit TRBD2. The CDR3 contains 16 residues. After removal of 4 bases from V and 5 bases from J, the junction contained 5 bases not matched to a gene. Per germline, CDR1 SGHRS and CDR2 YFSETQ. The CDR3 loop is CASSAGLAGGIDTQYF. DNA of the CDR3: TGCGCCAGCAGCGCCGGACTAGCGGGAGGGATAGATACGCAGTATTTT.

V usage is TRBV9 and J usage is TRBJ2-6, with 8 bases identical to TRBD1. J lost 2 bases, V lost 4 bases, and 2 bases had no gene match. CDR1 and CDR2 (germline): SGDLS, YYNGEE. CDR3 length equals 15 residues. CDR3 residues: CASSQTGAGANVLTF. For the CDR3, the DNA is TGTGCCAGCAGCCAGACAGGGGCTGGGGCCAACGTCCTGACTTTC. The entire variable domain, with the rest obtained from reference TRBV9 and TRBJ2-6, is as follows: DSGVTQTPKHLITATGQRVTLRCSPRSGDLSVYWYQQSLDQGLQFLIQYYNGEERAKGNILERFSAQQFPDLHSELNLSSLELGDSALYFCASSQTGAGANVLTFGAGSRLTVL.

The chain is built from TRBV9 and TRBJ2-5; the D gene is possibly TRBD2 (5 bases). Germline loops: CDR1 SGDLS, CDR2 YYNGEE. With 3 bases removed from V and 2 bases from J, the gap between germline ends came to 17 bases. This CDR3 is 16 amino acids long. CDR3 loop: CASSAILVTGQETQYF. CDR3 nucleotides: TGTGCCAGCAGCGCCATACTAGTAACGGGTCAAGAGACCCAGTACTTC.

This clone was observed a few times. The rearrangement links TRBV19 to TRBJ1-2; no definite D call. Germline V gene lookup returns CDR1 LNHDA and CDR2 SQIVND (reference sequence). The CDR3 is 13 amino acids. V gave up 7 bases and J gave up 1 base, with 10 bases separating them. The DNA for the CDR3 is TGTGCCAGTACCACTCAAGTTAACTATGGCTACACCTTC. Its translation: CASTTQVNYGYTF. Full variable domain (missing parts from reference TRBV19 and TRBJ1-2): DGGITQSPKYLFRKEGQNVTLSCEQNLNHDAMYWYRQDPGQGLRLIYYSQIVNDFQKGDIAEGYSVSREKKESFPLTVTSAQKNPTAFYLCASTTQVNYGYTFGSGTRLTVV.

The V call is TRBV19, the J call TRBJ2-1; 15 nucleotides line up with TRBD2. V gave up 4 bases and J gave up 12 bases; unmatched junction bases: 7. There are 15 residues in the CDR3. CDR1 is LNHDA, CDR2 SQIVND, per germline (reference sequence). CDR3 sequence reads: CASSTGLAGGPAQFF. CDR3 nucleotide sequence: TGTGCCAGTAGTACCGGACTAGCGGGAGGGCCCGCGCAGTTCTTC.

The chain has TRBV5-1 and TRBJ2-2; 8 positions match TRBD2. The ends lost 0 bases at V and 6 bases at J; junction bases unmatched: 7. The CDR3 length is 16 residues. Germline CDR1 and CDR2: SGHRS and YFSETQ. The CDR3 DNA is TGCGCCAGCAGCTTGGATGGGTTGGGACTAGCCGGGGAGCTGTTTTTT. This sequence encodes CASSLDGLGLAGELFF.

The sample holds a few counts of this clone. This chain connects TRBV5-6 to TRBJ1-1, with TRBD1 identical over 8 bases. There are 15 residues in the CDR3. Per germline, CDR1 SGHDT and CDR2 YYEEEE. Losses at the gene ends were 4 bases for V and 3 bases for J; bases not matched to a gene: 8. CDR3 nucleotides: TGTGCCAGCAGCCGGTTGGGACAGGAGGACACTGAAGCTTTCTTT. It translates to CASSRLGQEDTEAFF.

The chain employs TRBV28 and TRBJ2-7, with 7 bases lining up with TRBD1. The CDR3 totals 15 residues. J lost 2 bases, V lost 6 bases, and 10 bases had no gene match. Germline values: CDR1 MDHEN, CDR2 SYDVKM. CDR3 DNA sequence: TGTGCCAGCAGCCTAAACGACAGGGACCCCTACGAGCAGTACTTC. Translated, it gives CASSLNDRDPYEQYF.

The rearrangement links TRBV27 to TRBJ1-2, with 9 bases aligning to TRBD1. Germline V gives CDR1 MNHEY, CDR2 SMNVEV (reference sequence). The CDR3 is made up of 14 amino acids. With 5 bases clipped from V and 8 bases from J, the junction kept 9 bases outside the gene matches. CDR3 amino acids: CASSPGTGSGGYTF. CDR3 coding DNA: TGTGCCAGCAGTCCGGGGACAGGGTCGGGAGGCTACACCTTC.

V is TRBV19 and J is TRBJ2-3; a possible D gene is TRBD2 (6 bases). The CDR3 has 14 residues. V was pared by 7 bases and J by 3 bases, with 14 bases between. Germline V gene sequence: CDR1 LNHDA, CDR2 SQIVND (reference sequence). The CDR3 sequence is CASTAGRRTDTQYF. CDR3 DNA sequence: TGTGCCAGTACGGCCGGGAGAAGAACAGATACGCAGTATTTT.

This chain links TRBV7-2 with TRBJ1-2; the match to TRBD1 covers 8 bases. The CDR3 has 14 residues. From germline, CDR1 is SGHTA and CDR2 FQGNSA. The ends lost 3 bases at V and 5 bases at J; junction bases unmatched: 5. CDR3 amino acids: CASSFAGGEYGYTF. CDR3 coding DNA: TGTGCCAGCAGCTTTGCAGGGGGCGAATATGGCTACACCTTC.

CDR3 region: CASSSAGVNQETQYF. The CDR3 DNA follows: TGTGCCAGCAGCTCGGCGGGAGTCAACCAAGAGACCCAGTACTTC. The chain employs TRBV9 and TRBJ2-5; 7 nucleotides line up with TRBD2. Germline lookup yields CDR1 SGDLS and CDR2 YYNGEE. The CDR3 spans 15 residues. Trimming at V came to 4 bases and at J to 0 bases, leaving 6 bases not matched to a gene. The variable domain in full, completed from reference TRBV9 and TRBJ2-5, reads DSGVTQTPKHLITATGQRVTLRCSPRSGDLSVYWYQQSLDQGLQFLIQYYNGEERAKGNILERFSAQQFPDLHSELNLSSLELGDSALYFCASSSAGVNQETQYFGPGTRLLVL.

The V call is TRBV5-1, the J call TRBJ2-7; maybe TRBD2 (5 bases). V was clipped by 7 bases and J by 3 bases, with 20 bases between them. Germline V lookup: CDR1 SGHRS, CDR2 YFSETQ. The length of the CDR3 is 15 residues. The CDR3: CASAVRELAHYEQYF. CDR3 bases: TGCGCCAGCGCCGTCCGGGAATTAGCGCACTACGAGCAGTACTTC.

The CDR3 nucleotides read TGTGCCAGCAGCGTAGGGACAGACACCGGGGAGCTGTTTTTT. This translates into CASSVGTDTGELFF. V gene TRBV2 combines with J gene TRBJ2-2, with 7 bases lining up with TRBD1. CDR3 size: 14 residues. J lost 3 bases, V lost 6 bases, and 4 bases had no gene match. In germline, CDR1 is SNHLY, CDR2 FYNNEI.

The chain recombines TRBV5-1 with TRBJ2-3; 8 nucleotides agree with TRBD2. CDR1 and CDR2 from the germline V gene are SGHRS and YFSETQ. There are 15 residues in the CDR3. V trimming: 1 base; J trimming: 0 bases; junction bases outside the gene matches: 1. In nucleotides, the CDR3 is TGCGCCAGCAGCTTGACTAGCGGTAGCACAGATACGCAGTATTTT. It yields the protein CASSLTSGSTDTQYF.